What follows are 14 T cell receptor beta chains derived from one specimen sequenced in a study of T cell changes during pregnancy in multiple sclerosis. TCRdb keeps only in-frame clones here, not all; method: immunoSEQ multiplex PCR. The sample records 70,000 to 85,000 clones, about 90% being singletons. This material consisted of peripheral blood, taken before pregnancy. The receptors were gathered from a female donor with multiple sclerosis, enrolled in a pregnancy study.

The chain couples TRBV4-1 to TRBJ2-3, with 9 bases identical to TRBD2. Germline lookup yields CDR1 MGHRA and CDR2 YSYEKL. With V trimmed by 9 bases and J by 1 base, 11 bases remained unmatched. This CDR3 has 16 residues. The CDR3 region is CARPLGGGACTDTQYF. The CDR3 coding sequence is TGCGCCAGGCCGCTCGGCGGGGGGGCCTGCACAGATACGCAGTATTTT.

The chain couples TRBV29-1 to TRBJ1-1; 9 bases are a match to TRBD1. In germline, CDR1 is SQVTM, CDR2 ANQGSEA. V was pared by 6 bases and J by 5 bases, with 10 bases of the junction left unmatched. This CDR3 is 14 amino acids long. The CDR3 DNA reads TGCAGCGTGAGCACAGGGGGCGTCGGGACTGAAGCTTTCTTT. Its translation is CSVSTGGVGTEAFF.

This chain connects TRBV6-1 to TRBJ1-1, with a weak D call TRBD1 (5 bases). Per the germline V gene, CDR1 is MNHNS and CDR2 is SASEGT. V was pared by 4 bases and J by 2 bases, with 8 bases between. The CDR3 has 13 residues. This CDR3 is CASSVRANTEAFF. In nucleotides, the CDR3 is TGTGCCAGCAGTGTCAGGGCTAACACTGAAGCTTTCTTT.

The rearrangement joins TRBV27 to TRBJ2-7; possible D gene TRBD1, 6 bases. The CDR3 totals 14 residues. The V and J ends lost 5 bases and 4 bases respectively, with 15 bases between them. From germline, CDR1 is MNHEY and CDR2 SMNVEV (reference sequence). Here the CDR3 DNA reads TGTGCCAGCAGTATCCGAAGGACAGATTACGAGCAGTACTTC. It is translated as CASSIRRTDYEQYF.

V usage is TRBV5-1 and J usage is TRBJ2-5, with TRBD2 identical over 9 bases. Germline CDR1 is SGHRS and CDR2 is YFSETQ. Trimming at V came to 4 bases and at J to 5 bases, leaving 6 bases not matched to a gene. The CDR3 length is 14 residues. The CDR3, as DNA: TGCGCCAGCAGCACTAGCGGGCCACGGGAGACCCAGTACTTC. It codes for CASSTSGPRETQYF.

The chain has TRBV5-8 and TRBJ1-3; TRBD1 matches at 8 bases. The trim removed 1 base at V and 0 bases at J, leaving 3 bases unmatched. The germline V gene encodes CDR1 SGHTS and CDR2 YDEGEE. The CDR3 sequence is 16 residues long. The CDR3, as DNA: TGTGCCAGCAGCTTGTTGACAGGGGTCTCTGGAAACACCATATATTTT. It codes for CASSLLTGVSGNTIYF.

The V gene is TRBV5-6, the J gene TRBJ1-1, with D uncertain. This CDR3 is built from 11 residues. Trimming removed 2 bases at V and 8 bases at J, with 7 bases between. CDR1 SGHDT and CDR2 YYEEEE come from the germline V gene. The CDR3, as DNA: TGTGCCAGCAGCTTTGGGAGAGAAGCTTTCTTT. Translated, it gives CASSFGREAFF.

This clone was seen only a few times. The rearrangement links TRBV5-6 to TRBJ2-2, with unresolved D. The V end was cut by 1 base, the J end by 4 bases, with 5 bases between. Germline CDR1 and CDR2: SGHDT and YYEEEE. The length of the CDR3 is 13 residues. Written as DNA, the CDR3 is TGTGCCAGCAGCTTGAGCCGCACCGGGGAGCTGTTTTTT. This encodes CASSLSRTGELFF.

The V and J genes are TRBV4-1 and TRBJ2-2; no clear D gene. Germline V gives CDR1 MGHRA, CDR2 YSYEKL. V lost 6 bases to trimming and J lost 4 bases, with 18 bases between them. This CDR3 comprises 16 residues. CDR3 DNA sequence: TGCGCCAGCAGTGACCCGGTGGGCCACCTCACCGGGGAGCTGTTTTTT. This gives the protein CASSDPVGHLTGELFF.

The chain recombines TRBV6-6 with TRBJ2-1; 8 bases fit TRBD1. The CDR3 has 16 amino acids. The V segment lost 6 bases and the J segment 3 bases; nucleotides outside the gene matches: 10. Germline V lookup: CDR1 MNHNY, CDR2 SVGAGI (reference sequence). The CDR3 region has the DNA TGTGCCAGCAGCCTCCAACAGGGGGTCTTCTACAATGAGCAGTTCTTC. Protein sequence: CASSLQQGVFYNEQFF.

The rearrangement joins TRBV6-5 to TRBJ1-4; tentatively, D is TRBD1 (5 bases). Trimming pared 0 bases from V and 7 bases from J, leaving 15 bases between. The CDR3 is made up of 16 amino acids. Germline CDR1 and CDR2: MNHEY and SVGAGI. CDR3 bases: TGTGCCAGCAGTTACTCGCGGGGCCTAGAAGTTGAAAAACTGTTTTTT. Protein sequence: CASSYSRGLEVEKLFF.

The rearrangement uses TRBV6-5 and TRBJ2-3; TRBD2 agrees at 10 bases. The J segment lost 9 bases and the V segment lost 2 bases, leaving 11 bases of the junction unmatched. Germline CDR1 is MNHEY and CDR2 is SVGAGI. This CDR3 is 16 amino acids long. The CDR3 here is CASSYEAGGDLGTQYF. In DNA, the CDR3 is TGTGCCAGCAGTTACGAAGCGGGGGGGGATCTGGGCACGCAGTATTTT.

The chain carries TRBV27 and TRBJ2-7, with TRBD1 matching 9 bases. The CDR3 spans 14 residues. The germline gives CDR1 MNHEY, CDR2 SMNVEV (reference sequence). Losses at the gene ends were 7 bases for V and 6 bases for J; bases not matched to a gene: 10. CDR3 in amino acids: CASTAGTGSGEQYF. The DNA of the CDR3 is TGTGCCAGCACCGCCGGGACAGGGTCAGGCGAGCAGTACTTC.

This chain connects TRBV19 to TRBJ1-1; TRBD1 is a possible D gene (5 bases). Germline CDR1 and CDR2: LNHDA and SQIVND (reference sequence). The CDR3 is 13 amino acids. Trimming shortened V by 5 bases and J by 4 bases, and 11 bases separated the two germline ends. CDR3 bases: TGTGCCAGTAGTGCGGGGGTAGGCACTGAAGCTTTCTTT. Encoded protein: CASSAGVGTEAFF.